The clone carrying this T cell receptor beta chain has a handful of counts. Its target is unknown. This sample was included in a study of blood T cells in healthy people across ages. Through a sample-barcoded 5' primer and a J-beta primer mix, a second PCR was run for roughly 7 to 12 cycles. Sequencing recovered at least 2.5 million CDR3-containing paired-end reads from each sample. TCRdb called the 5' RACE reads again in MiXCR, with one record for every CDR3 protein. The sample lists hundreds of thousands of distinct CDR3 sequences; around a quarter were seen once. The CDR3 contains 14 residues. CDR1 ENHRY and CDR2 SYGVKD come from the germline V gene. Deletions cut 6 bases from V and 1 base from J, with 12 bases between. Study-wide results and caveats: Fewer expanded clones and more diversity marked long-lived versus aged donors.

These data also formed part of another study, on T cells of mothers and their children. From that report: Thymic selection molds TCR recombination output in much the same way for related pairs as for unrelated pairs. Biologically related mothers and children overlapped slightly more than unrelated pairs, a non-significant difference.

The chain links TRBV10-3 to TRBJ1-1; TRBD1 is a possible D gene (6 bases). The sequenced sample was blood. This receptor was taken from a boy aged 2 to 10 in good health. The CDR3 bases are TGTGCCATCAGAGACGGACAGAAGAACACTGAAGCTTTCTTT. It specifies CAIRDGQKNTEAFF.